This TCR beta chain was captured in a study of blood T cell repertoires in COVID-19. Study in general: Samples representing acute and convalescent COVID-19 were sourced from the United States, Italy and Spain.

Using immunoSEQ multiplex PCR, the repertoire was profiled, and TCRdb retains in-frame clones only, with some absent. The table shows some 140,000 clones, with roughly nine tenths occurring only once. CDR1 KGHDR and CDR2 SFDVKD come from the germline V gene. The CDR3 has 16 amino acids. J gave up 4 bases and V 3 bases, and 5 bases lay outside the gene matches. The TCR was taken from a man aged 50 or older with acute or convalescent COVID-19. This chain joins TRBV24-1 and TRBJ2-1; 10 bases agree with TRBD1. Sequenced: peripheral blood. CDR3: CATSDAGTGDYNEQFF. In nucleotides, the CDR3 is TGTGCCACCAGTGATGCCGGGACAGGGGATTACAATGAGCAGTTCTTC.